This T cell receptor (beta chain) was captured in a study of blood T cell repertoires in COVID-19. Across the whole study: COVID-19 samples collected from the United States, Italy and Spain covered acute and convalescent phases. In each case, the material was cDNA or gDNA derived from T cells, B-cell-depleted T cells, or PBMCs.

V lost 4 bases and J 0 bases, leaving 14 bases between the germline ends. Germline V gene lookup returns CDR1 SGHRS and CDR2 YFSETQ. The CDR3 extends over 16 amino acids. This clone was found a few times. Under the authors' procedure: Estimated nucleated cell counts came from reference gene primer amplification. The assay was immunoSEQ multiplex PCR, and TCRdb's table has in-frame clones only and misses some. V and J calls and clone size are those listed in that table; D and trimming were worked out from the DNA. The sample records 100,000 to 130,000 clones, approximately 83% being singletons. The TCR comes from a woman in her sixties or seventies with acute or convalescent COVID-19. The sample was peripheral blood. The chain couples TRBV5-1 to TRBJ1-3; D is undetermined. Here the CDR3 reads CASSPSAGSSGNTIYF. CDR3 nucleotides: TGCGCCAGCAGCCCTAGTGCTGGGAGCTCTGGAAACACCATATATTTT.